This TCR beta chain came from a study of CXCR3-negative and CXCR3-positive naive CD8 T cells. Worth noting for this clonotype: Its antigen is currently unknown.

The CDR3 extends over 17 amino acids. CDR1 is LGHDT and CDR2 is YNNKEL in the germline V gene (reference sequence). The method, 5' RACE with UMI labels, was used to prepare the TRB cDNA libraries. TCRdb processed the 5' RACE reads again and assigns one entry to each CDR3 protein, with no DNA. The table gives 130,000 to 150,000 distinct CDR3 sequences; the top ten clones make up 0.25% to 0.35% of it. Study-wide results and caveats: Memory CD8+ cells showed much lower diversity, while both naive subsets displayed comparably high diversity. Naive CXCR3-positive cells had TRB CDR3s more hydrophobic than those of CXCR3-negative naive cells.

The TCR originated in a human donor in good health. Some clones in this sample may be carry-over from other donors' samples. The sample taken for sequencing was naive CXCR3+ CD8+ T cells from blood. Subset meaning: CD45RO-CCR7+CD27+CD95- naive CD8+ T cells expressing CXCR3 (TNR3+). The chain uses TRBV3-1 and TRBJ2-1; the D gene TCRdb calls, TRBD2, cannot be checked with no DNA. The CDR3 reads CASSLNLAGGPYNEQFF.